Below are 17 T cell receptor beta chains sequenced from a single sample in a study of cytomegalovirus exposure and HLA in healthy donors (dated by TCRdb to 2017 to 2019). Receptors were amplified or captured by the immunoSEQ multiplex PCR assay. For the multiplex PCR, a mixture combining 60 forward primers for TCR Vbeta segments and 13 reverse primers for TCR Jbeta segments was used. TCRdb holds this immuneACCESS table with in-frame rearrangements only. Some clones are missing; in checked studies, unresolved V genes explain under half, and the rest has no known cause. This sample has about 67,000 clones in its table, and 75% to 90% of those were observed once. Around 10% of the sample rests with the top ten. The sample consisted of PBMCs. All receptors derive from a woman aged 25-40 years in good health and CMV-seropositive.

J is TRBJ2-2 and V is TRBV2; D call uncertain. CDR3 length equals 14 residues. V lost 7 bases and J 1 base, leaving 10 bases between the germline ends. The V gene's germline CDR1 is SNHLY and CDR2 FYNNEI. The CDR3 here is CASKRGENTGELFF. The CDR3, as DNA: TGTGCCAGCAAAAGAGGCGAGAACACCGGGGAGCTGTTTTTT.

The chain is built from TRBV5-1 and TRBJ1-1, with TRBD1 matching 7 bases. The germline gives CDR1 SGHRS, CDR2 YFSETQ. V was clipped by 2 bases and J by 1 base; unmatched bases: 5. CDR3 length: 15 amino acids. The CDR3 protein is CASSFSGTENTEAFF. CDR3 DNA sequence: TGCGCCAGCAGCTTTAGCGGGACAGAGAACACTGAAGCTTTCTTT.

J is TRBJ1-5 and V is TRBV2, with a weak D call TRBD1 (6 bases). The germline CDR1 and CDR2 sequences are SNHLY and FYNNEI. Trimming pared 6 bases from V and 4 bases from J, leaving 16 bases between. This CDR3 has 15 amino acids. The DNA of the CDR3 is TGTGCCAGCAGCGCCCACAGACAGGCGAATCAGCCCCAGCATTTT. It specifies CASSAHRQANQPQHF.

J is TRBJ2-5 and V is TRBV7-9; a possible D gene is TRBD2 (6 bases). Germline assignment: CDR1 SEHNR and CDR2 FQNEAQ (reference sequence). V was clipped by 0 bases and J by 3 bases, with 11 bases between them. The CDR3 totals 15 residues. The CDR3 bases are TGTGCCAGCAGCTTAGCGGGCGGGACCAAAGAGACCCAGTACTTC. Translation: CASSLAGGTKETQYF. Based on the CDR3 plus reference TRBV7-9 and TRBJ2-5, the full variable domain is DTGVSQNPRHKITKRGQNVTFRCDPISEHNRLYWYRQTLGQGPEFLTYFQNEAQLEKSRLLSDRFSAERPKGSFSTLEIQRTEQGDSAMYLCASSLAGGTKETQYFGPGTRLLVL.

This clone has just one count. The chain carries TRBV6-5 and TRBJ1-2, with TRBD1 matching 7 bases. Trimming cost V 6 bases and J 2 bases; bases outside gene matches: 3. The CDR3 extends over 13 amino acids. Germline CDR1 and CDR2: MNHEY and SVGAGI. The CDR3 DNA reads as TGTGCCAGCAGCCGGGGACAGAACTATGGCTACACCTTC. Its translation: CASSRGQNYGYTF.

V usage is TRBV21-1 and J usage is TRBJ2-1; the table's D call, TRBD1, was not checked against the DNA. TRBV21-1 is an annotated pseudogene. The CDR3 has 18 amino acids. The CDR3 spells CASSRDRVVGEDYNEQFF. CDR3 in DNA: TGTGCCAGCAGTCGGGACAGGGTAGTTGGAGAAGACTACAATGAGCAGTTCTTC.

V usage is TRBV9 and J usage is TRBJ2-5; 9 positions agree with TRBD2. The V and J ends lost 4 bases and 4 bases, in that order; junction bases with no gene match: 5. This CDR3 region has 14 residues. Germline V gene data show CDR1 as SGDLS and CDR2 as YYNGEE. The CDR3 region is CASSTVAGAETQYF. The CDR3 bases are TGTGCCAGCAGCACAGTAGCGGGAGCAGAGACCCAGTACTTC.

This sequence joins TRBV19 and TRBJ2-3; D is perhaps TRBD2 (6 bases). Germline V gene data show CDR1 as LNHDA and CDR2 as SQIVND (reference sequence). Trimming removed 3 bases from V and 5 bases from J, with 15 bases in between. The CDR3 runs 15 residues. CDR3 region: CASSIELLEGDTQYF. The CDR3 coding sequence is TGTGCCAGTAGTATCGAACTCCTGGAGGGAGATACGCAGTATTTT.

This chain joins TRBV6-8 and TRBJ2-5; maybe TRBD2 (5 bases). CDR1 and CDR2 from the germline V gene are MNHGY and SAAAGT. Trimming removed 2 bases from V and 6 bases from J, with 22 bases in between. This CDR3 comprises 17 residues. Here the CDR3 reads CASSYAWKEVRSKTQYF. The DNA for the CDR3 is TGTGCCAGCAGTTACGCTTGGAAGGAGGTTAGGTCAAAGACCCAGTACTTC.

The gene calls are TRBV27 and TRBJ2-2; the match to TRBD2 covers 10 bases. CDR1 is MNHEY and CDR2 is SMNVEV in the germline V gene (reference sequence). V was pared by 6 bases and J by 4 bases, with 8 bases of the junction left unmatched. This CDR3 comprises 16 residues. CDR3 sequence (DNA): TGTGCCAGCAGCTTAGCGGGAGGCAGCACCACCGGGGAGCTGTTTTTT. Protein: CASSLAGGSTTGELFF.

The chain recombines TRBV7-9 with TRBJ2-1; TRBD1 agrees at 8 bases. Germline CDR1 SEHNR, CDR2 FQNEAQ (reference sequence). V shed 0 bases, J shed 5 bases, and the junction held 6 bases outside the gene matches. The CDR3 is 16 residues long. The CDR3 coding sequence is TGTGCCAGCAGCTTAGCGCCCACAGGGGGGAACAATGAGCAGTTCTTC. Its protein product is CASSLAPTGGNNEQFF.

CDR3 coding DNA: TGTGCCACCAGCTCCATTACTTCCTCCTACGAGCAGTACTTC. Its translation: CATSSITSSYEQYF. The genes are TRBV15 and TRBJ2-7; the D is unclear. Per the germline V gene, CDR1 is LNHNV and CDR2 is YYDKDF (reference sequence). The CDR3 runs 14 residues. Trimming cost V 5 bases and J 0 bases, with 11 bases left between them.

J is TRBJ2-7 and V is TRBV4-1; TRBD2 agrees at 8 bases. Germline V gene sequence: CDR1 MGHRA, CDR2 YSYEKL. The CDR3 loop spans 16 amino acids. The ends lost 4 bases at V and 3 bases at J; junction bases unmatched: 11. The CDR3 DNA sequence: TGCGCCAGCAGCCTCTCGCCGGGACTAGAGAGCTACGAGCAGTACTTC. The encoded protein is CASSLSPGLESYEQYF.

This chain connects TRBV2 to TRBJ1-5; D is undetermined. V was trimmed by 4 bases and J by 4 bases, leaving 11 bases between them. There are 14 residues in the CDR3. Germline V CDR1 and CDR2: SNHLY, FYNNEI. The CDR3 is CASSAVEENQPQHF. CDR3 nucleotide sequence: TGTGCCAGCAGTGCGGTAGAAGAAAATCAGCCCCAGCATTTT. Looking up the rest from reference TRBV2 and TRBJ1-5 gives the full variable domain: EPEVTQTPSHQVTQMGQEVILRCVPISNHLYFYWYRQILGQKVEFLVSFYNNEISEKSEIFDDQFSVERPDGSNFTLKIRSTKLEDSAMYFCASSAVEENQPQHFGDGTRLSIL.

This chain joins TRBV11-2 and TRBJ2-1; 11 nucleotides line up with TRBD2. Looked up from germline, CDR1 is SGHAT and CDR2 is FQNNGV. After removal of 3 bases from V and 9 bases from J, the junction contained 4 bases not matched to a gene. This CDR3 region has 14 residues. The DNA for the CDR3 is TGTGCCAGCAGCTTGACTAGCGGGGTTCTTGAGCAGTTCTTC. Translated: CASSLTSGVLEQFF.

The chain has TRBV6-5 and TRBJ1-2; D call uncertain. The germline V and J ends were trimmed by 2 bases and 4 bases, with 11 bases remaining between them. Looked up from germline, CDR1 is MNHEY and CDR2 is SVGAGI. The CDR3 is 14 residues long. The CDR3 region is CASSYGRNLYGYTF. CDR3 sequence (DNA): TGTGCCAGCAGTTACGGCAGGAACCTCTATGGCTACACCTTC.

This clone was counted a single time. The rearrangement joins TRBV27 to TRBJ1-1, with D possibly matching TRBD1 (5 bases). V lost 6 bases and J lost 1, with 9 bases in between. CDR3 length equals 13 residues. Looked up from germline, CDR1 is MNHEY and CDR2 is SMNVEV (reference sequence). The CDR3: CASSVTANTEAFF. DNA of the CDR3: TGTGCCAGCAGCGTGACAGCGAACACTGAAGCTTTCTTT.